The 25 T cell receptor beta chains below all came from one sample that was sequenced in a study of cytomegalovirus exposure and HLA in healthy donors. Researchers ran the PCR with 60 Vbeta and 13 Jbeta primers. Assay: immunoSEQ multiplex PCR; the TCRdb copy retains only in-frame clones and omits some. The sample contains roughly 200,000 clones, 77% of which appear only once. The specimen was PBMCs. Receptors originate from a woman in her twenties or thirties in good health and CMV-seropositive.

This chain joins TRBV6-6 and TRBJ1-5; TRBD1 matches 7 bases. Trimming at V came to 4 bases and at J to 0 bases, leaving 3 bases not matched to a gene. The CDR3 is made up of 15 amino acids. Germline CDR1 reads MNHNY; CDR2 reads SVGAGI (reference sequence). CDR3 loop: CASSLDRYSNQPQHF. Written as DNA, the CDR3 is TGTGCCAGCAGTTTGGACAGGTATAGCAATCAGCCCCAGCATTTT.

The gene calls are TRBV29-1 and TRBJ2-1; 10 bases agree with TRBD2. J was trimmed by 3 bases and V by 6 bases; bases with no gene match: 5. This CDR3 has 14 residues. Germline CDR1 is SQVTM and CDR2 is ANQGSEA. CDR3 sequence reads: CSVLLAGGYNEQFF. In nucleotides, the CDR3 is TGCAGCGTGCTGTTAGCGGGGGGCTACAATGAGCAGTTCTTC.

The chain carries TRBV7-2 and TRBJ2-7, with 12 bases lining up with TRBD2. Trimming removed 5 bases from V and 0 bases from J; junction bases left unmatched: 5. The CDR3 loop spans 16 amino acids. Germline V CDR1 and CDR2: SGHTA, FQGNSA. The CDR3 region is CASSPQTSGSSYEQYF. CDR3 nucleotide sequence: TGTGCCAGCAGCCCCCAGACTAGCGGGAGCTCCTACGAGCAGTACTTC. Drawing the rest from reference TRBV7-2 and TRBJ2-7, the complete variable domain is GAGVSQSPSNKVTEKGKDVELRCDPISGHTALYWYRQSLGQGLEFLIYFQGNSAPDKSGLPSDRFSAERTGGSVSTLTIQRTQQEDSAVYLCASSPQTSGSSYEQYFGPGTRLTVT.

A few counts support this clone. The CDR3 nucleotides read TGTGCCAGCAGCCAACTAGAGTTTAAGCAGTTCTTC. It is translated as CASSQLEFKQFF. The V call is TRBV2, the J call TRBJ2-1; D possibly corresponds to TRBD2 (5 bases). Per germline, CDR1 SNHLY and CDR2 FYNNEI. CDR3 size: 12 residues. The V end lost 6 bases, the J end lost 11 bases, and 14 bases lay between the germline ends.

The chain links TRBV9 to TRBJ2-3; 16 positions agree with TRBD2. The CDR3 runs to 18 residues. The V gene end was trimmed by 0 bases and the J gene end by 4 bases; junction bases not matched to a gene: 5. Germline CDR1 and CDR2: SGDLS and YYNGEE. The CDR3, as DNA: TGTGCCAGCAGCGTAGGGCCGGGACTAGCGGGAGGGGCAGATACGCAGTATTTT. This gives the protein CASSVGPGLAGGADTQYF.

This clone has only a few counts. The chain combines TRBV7-3 with TRBJ2-7, with 8 nucleotides matching TRBD2. From germline, CDR1 is SGHTA and CDR2 FQGTGA. The CDR3 sequence is 18 residues long. Trimming took 3 bases from V and 2 from J; bases not matched to a gene: 15. CDR3 in amino acids: CASSFGGAGVKGAYEQYF. CDR3 DNA: TGTGCCAGCAGCTTCGGCGGAGCGGGAGTAAAAGGGGCCTACGAGCAGTACTTC.

This chain joins TRBV7-3 and TRBJ2-2, with 7 bases aligning to TRBD1. J was trimmed by 6 bases and V by 5 bases; bases with no gene match: 6. CDR3 length: 14 amino acids. Germline V lookup: CDR1 SGHTA, CDR2 FQGTGA. The CDR3 sequence is CASSPTTGPGELFF. DNA for the CDR3: TGTGCCAGCAGCCCAACGACAGGGCCCGGGGAGCTGTTTTTT.

The chain employs TRBV25-1 and TRBJ2-5, with D possibly matching TRBD1 (6 bases). There are 16 residues in the CDR3. V lost 3 bases and J lost 4, with 18 bases in between. Germline V gives CDR1 MGHDK, CDR2 SYGVNS. CDR3: CASSDPGHELPETQYF. The CDR3 region has the DNA TGTGCCAGCAGTGACCCGGGACACGAACTGCCAGAGACCCAGTACTTC.

As for this clone: Other nucleotide sequences from this sample produce the same CDR3. This chain uses TRBV18 with TRBJ2-5; 7 nucleotides align to TRBD1. V was pared by 6 bases and J by 2 bases, with 3 bases of the junction left unmatched. This CDR3 is built from 13 residues. The germline CDR1 and CDR2 sequences are KGHSH and LQKENI. The DNA for the CDR3 is TGTGCCAGCTCCCGGGACAGACAAGAGACCCAGTACTTC. It encodes CASSRDRQETQYF.

This chain links TRBV6-1 with TRBJ2-3, with 7 bases matching TRBD2. The J segment lost 6 bases and the V segment lost 4 bases, leaving 7 bases of the junction unmatched. This CDR3 has 14 residues. Germline V gene data show CDR1 as MNHNS and CDR2 as SASEGT. The CDR3 here is CASSVTGGLDTQYF. CDR3 coding DNA: TGTGCCAGCAGTGTAACGGGGGGTTTGGATACGCAGTATTTT.

The V and J genes are TRBV5-3 and TRBJ2-7, with D perhaps matching TRBD1 (5 bases). TRBV5-3 is flagged as an ORF with uncertain function. The CDR3 sequence is 16 residues long. V lost 1 base to trimming and J lost 0 bases, with 14 bases between them. CDR3 in amino acids: CARSLHRHLSSYEQYF. DNA of the CDR3: TGTGCCAGAAGCTTGCACAGGCACCTTAGCTCCTACGAGCAGTACTTC.

This sequence joins TRBV19 and TRBJ2-1, with 8 bases that match TRBD1. Looked up from germline, CDR1 is LNHDA and CDR2 is SQIVND (reference sequence). This CDR3 contains 14 residues. The trim removed 7 bases at V and 6 bases at J, leaving 8 bases unmatched. CDR3 loop: CASISGGAGNEQFF. Here the CDR3 DNA reads TGTGCCAGTATATCAGGGGGCGCGGGCAATGAGCAGTTCTTC. The full variable domain, rest sourced from reference TRBV19 and TRBJ2-1, is DGGITQSPKYLFRKEGQNVTLSCEQNLNHDAMYWYRQDPGQGLRLIYYSQIVNDFQKGDIAEGYSVSREKKESFPLTVTSAQKNPTAFYLCASISGGAGNEQFFGPGTRLTVL.

This chain joins TRBV2 and TRBJ2-5, with D possibly matching TRBD1 (7 bases). Trimming stripped 6 bases from V and 7 bases from J, with 15 bases between. Germline values: CDR1 SNHLY, CDR2 FYNNEI. This CDR3 is 13 amino acids long. The CDR3: CASSSGGKVTQYF. The DNA of the CDR3 is TGTGCCAGCAGCTCAGGGGGGAAGGTGACCCAGTACTTC.

With regard to this clone: Germline and junction disagree at one end, which may indicate a read error. The chain uses TRBV19 and TRBJ2-1; a weak D match, TRBD2 (6 bases). CDR3 size: 18 residues. Per germline, CDR1 LNHDA and CDR2 SQIVND (reference sequence). The CDR3: CASSLESKIAAPLNEQFF. As DNA, the CDR3 is TGTGCCAGTAGTTTAGAAAGTAAGATAGCGGCCCCCTTAAATGAGCAGTTCTTC.

V and J are TRBV21-1 and TRBJ1-4; the table's D call of TRBD1 was not tested on the DNA. TRBV21-1 constitutes a pseudogene. This CDR3 spans 16 amino acids. Written as DNA, the CDR3 is TGTGCCAGCAGCCCATACAGGGGAACCGCTAATGAAAAACTGTTTTTT. Residues: CASSPYRGTANEKLFF.

This clone was found a few times. The chain combines TRBV7-9 with TRBJ2-7; D is possibly TRBD2 (5 bases). Trimming pared 2 bases from V and 5 bases from J, leaving 13 bases between. This CDR3 has 14 amino acids. CDR1 and CDR2 from the germline V gene are SEHNR and FQNEAQ (reference sequence). In DNA, the CDR3 is TGTGCCAGCAGCTTACGCGGGCCCGTCCACGAGCAGTACTTC. Protein sequence: CASSLRGPVHEQYF.

V is TRBV5-4 and J is TRBJ2-2; 7 bases are a match to TRBD1. The CDR3 is 14 residues long. Germline CDR1 and CDR2: SGHNT and YYREEE (reference sequence). Germline trimming cut 6 bases from V and 4 bases from J; bases unmatched to any gene: 6. CDR3 DNA sequence: TGTGCCAGCACCAACGCAGGGGGCACCGGGGAGCTGTTTTTT. Amino acid sequence: CASTNAGGTGELFF.

CDR3 DNA sequence: TGTGCCAGCAGACGACCGGGGACAGGGAAAGAGACCCAGTACTTC. Protein: CASRRPGTGKETQYF. The rearrangement joins TRBV11-2 to TRBJ2-5; 9 bases agree with TRBD1. This CDR3 has 15 residues. Trimming removed 6 bases from V and 3 bases from J; junction bases left unmatched: 8. The germline CDR1 and CDR2 sequences are SGHAT and FQNNGV.

Only a few counts were recorded for this clone. The genes are TRBV25-1 and TRBJ2-3, with 12 positions matching TRBD1. This CDR3 is 16 amino acids long. V gave up 6 bases and J gave up 4 bases; unmatched junction bases: 8. Germline V gives CDR1 MGHDK, CDR2 SYGVNS. The DNA of the CDR3 is TGTGCCAGCAGCGGGACAGGGGGCGTTCACGCAGATACGCAGTATTTT. Translation: CASSGTGGVHADTQYF.

V is TRBV4-1 and J is TRBJ2-7; 9 bases agree with TRBD1. The CDR3 totals 17 residues. The junction had 11 bases not matched to a gene; V was cut back by 0 bases and J by 5 bases. Germline CDR1 and CDR2: MGHRA and YSYEKL. The CDR3 sequence: CASSQDLPGQGRHEQYF. As DNA, the CDR3 is TGCGCCAGCAGCCAAGACCTCCCGGGACAGGGTCGCCACGAGCAGTACTTC.

V gene TRBV28 combines with J gene TRBJ2-7; 9 bases line up with TRBD1. CDR1 MDHEN and CDR2 SYDVKM come from the germline V gene. The CDR3 has 13 amino acids. V shed 7 bases and J 3 bases; nucleotides not matched to a gene: 4. As DNA, the CDR3 is TGTGCCAGCACGACAGGGGGTCGCTACGAGCAGTACTTC. Its protein product is CASTTGGRYEQYF. Full variable domain (rest looked up from reference TRBV28 and TRBJ2-7): DVKVTQSSRYLVKRTGEKVFLECVQDMDHENMFWYRQDPGLGLRLIYFSYDVKMKEKGDIPEGYSVSREKKERFSLILESASTNQTSMYLCASTTGGRYEQYFGPGTRLTVT.

The chain couples TRBV4-3 to TRBJ2-7; 9 bases are a match to TRBD1. Looked up from germline, CDR1 is LGHNA and CDR2 is YSLEER. Losses at the gene ends were 1 base for V and 3 bases for J; bases not matched to a gene: 4. The CDR3 spans 15 residues. Written as DNA, the CDR3 is TGCGCCAGCAGCCAAGGAGACAGGGGGAACTACGAGCAGTACTTC. Translating gives CASSQGDRGNYEQYF.

The CDR3 DNA sequence: TGTGCCTCAAAACCGGGACTAGCTGACACCGGGGAGCTGTTTTTT. It specifies CASKPGLADTGELFF. V and J are TRBV19 and TRBJ2-2; 9 bases align to TRBD2. The CDR3 length is 15 residues. CDR1 LNHDA and CDR2 SQIVND come from the germline V gene (reference sequence). Trimming at V came to 11 bases and at J to 3 bases, leaving 10 bases not matched to a gene.

The chain carries TRBV29-1 and TRBJ2-1; 7 nucleotides align to TRBD1. The V gene end was trimmed by 0 bases and the J gene end by 3 bases; junction bases not matched to a gene: 8. From germline, CDR1 is SQVTM and CDR2 ANQGSEA. CDR3 length equals 16 residues. The CDR3 sequence is CSVEDRQGMFYNEQFF. Here the CDR3 DNA reads TGCAGCGTTGAAGATCGACAGGGAATGTTCTACAATGAGCAGTTCTTC.

The CDR3 DNA reads TGTGCCAGCAGTTTTGAGGGGGCGGGCAATCAGCCCCAGCATTTT. Amino acid sequence: CASSFEGAGNQPQHF. The rearrangement uses TRBV28 and TRBJ1-5, with TRBD1 matching 7 bases. The CDR3 extends over 15 amino acids. Looked up from germline, CDR1 is MDHEN and CDR2 is SYDVKM. The V gene end was trimmed by 3 bases and the J gene end by 2 bases; junction bases not matched to a gene: 4.